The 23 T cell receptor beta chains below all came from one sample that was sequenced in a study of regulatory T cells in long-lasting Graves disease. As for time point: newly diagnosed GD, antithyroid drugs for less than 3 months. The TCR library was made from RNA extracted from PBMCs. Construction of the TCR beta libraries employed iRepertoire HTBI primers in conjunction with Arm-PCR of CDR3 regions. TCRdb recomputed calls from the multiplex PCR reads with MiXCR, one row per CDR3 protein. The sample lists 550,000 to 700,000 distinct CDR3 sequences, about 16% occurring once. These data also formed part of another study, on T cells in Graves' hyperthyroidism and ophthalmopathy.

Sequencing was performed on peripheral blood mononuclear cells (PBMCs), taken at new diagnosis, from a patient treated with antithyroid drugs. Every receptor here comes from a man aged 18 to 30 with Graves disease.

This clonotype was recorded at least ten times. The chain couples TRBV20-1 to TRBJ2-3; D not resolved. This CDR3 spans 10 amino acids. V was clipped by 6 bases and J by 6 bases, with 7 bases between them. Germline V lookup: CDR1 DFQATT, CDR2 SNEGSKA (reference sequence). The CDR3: CSAPEDTQYF. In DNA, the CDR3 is TGCAGTGCCCCGGAGGATACGCAGTATTTT.

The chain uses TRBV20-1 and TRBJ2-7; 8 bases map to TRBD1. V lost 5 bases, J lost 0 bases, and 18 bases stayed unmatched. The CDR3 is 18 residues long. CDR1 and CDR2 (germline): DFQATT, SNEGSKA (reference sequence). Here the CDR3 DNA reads TGCAGTGCTCAGTGGGCAGGGGGCGGCGGGATCCTCTCCTACGAGCAGTACTTC. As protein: CSAQWAGGGGILSYEQYF.

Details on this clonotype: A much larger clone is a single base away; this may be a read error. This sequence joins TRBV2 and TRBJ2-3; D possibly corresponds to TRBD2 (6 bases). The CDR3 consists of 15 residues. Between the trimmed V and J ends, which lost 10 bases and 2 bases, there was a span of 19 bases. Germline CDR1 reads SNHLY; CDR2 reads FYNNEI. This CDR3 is CAISIGRSATDTQYF. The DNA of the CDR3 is TGTGCCATCTCTATAGGGAGGAGCGCCACAGATACGCAGTATTTT.

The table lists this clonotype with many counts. The CDR3 coding sequence is TGTGCCAGCAGCTTAGGTCTTTTGTTAGAGGCTAGGATGGTCCAAGAGACCCAGTACTTC. Amino acid sequence: CASSLGLLLEARMVQETQYF. The gene calls are TRBV7-2 and TRBJ2-5; no clear D. The CDR3 length is 20 residues. V gave up 1 base and J gave up 1 base, with 25 bases separating them. In germline, CDR1 is SGHTA, CDR2 FQGNSA.

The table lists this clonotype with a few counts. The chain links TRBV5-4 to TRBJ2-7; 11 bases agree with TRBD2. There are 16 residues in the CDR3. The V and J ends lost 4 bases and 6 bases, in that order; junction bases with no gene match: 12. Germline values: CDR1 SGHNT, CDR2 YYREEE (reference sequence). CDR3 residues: CASSPLTSGIESEQYF. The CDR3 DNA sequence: TGTGCCAGCAGCCCCCTGACTAGCGGGATTGAATCCGAGCAGTACTTC.

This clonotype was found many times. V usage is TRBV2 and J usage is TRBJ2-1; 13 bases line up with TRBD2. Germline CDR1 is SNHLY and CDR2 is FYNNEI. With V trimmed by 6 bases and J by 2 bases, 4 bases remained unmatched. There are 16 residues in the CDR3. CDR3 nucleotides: TGTGCCAGCAGAGGACTAGCGGGAGTGGCCTACAATGAGCAGTTCTTC. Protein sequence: CASRGLAGVAYNEQFF.

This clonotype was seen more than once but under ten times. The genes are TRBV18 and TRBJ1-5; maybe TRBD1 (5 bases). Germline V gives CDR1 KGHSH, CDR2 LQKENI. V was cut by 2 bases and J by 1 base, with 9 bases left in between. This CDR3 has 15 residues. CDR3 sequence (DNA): TGTGCCAGCTCACCAGGGGCCCGCAGCAATCAGCCCCAGCATTTT. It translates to CASSPGARSNQPQHF.

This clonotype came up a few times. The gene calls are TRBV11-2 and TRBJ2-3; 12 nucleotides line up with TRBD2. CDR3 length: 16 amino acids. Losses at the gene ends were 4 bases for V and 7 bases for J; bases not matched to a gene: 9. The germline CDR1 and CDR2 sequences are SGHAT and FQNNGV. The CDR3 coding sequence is TGTGCCAGCAGCTCAAGACTAGCGGGAGTTCCGCATACGCAGTATTTT. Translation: CASSSRLAGVPHTQYF.

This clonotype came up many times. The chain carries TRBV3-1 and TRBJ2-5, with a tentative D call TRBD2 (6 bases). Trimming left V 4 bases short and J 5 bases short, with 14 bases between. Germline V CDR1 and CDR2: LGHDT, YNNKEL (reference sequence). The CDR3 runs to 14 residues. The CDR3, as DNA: TGTGCCAGCAGCCCGGAGGGCAGAGTGGAGACCCAGTACTTC. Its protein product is CASSPEGRVETQYF.

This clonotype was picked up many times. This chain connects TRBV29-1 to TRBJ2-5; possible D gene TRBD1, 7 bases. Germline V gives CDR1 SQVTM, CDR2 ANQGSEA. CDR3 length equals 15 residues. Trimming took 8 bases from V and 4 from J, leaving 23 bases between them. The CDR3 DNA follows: TGCAGCACAAACAGGGGAGGAGGGAAAGGAGAGACCCAGTACTTC. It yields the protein CSTNRGGGKGETQYF.

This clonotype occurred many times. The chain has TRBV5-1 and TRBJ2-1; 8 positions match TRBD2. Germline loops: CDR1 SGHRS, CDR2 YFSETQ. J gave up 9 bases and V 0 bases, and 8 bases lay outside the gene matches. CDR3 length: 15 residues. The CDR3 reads CASSLVLSGSGEQFF. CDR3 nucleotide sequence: TGCGCCAGCAGCTTGGTGTTGAGCGGGAGTGGTGAGCAGTTCTTC.

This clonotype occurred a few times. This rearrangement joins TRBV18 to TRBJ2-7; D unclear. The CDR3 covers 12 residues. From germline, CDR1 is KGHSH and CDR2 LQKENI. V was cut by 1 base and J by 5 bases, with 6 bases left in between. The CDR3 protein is CASSPRLNEQYF. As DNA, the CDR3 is TGTGCCAGCTCACCACGGTTGAACGAGCAGTACTTC. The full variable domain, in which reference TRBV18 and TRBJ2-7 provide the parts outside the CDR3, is NAGVMQNPRHLVRRRGQEARLRCSPMKGHSHVYWYRQLPEEGLKFMVYLQKENIIDESGMPKERFSAEFPKEGPSILRIQQVVRGDSAAYFCASSPRLNEQYFGPGTRLTVT.

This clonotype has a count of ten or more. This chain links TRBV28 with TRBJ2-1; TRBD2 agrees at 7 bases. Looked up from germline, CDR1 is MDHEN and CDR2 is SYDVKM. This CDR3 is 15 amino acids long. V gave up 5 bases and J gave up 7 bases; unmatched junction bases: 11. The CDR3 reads CASSIGHPGRNEQFF. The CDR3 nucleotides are TGTGCCAGCAGTATCGGACACCCCGGGAGGAATGAGCAGTTCTTC.

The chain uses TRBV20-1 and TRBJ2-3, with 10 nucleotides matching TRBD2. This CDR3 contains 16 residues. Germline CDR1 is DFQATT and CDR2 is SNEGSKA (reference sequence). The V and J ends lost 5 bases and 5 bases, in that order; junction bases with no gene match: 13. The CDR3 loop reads CSAPRLLAGVLDTQYF. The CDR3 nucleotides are TGCAGTGCTCCGCGACTGCTAGCGGGAGTTTTAGATACGCAGTATTTT.

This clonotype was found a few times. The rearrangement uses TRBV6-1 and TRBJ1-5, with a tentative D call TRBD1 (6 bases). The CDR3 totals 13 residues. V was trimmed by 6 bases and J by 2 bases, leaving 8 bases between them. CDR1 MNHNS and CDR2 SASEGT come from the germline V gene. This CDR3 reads CASRAGGNQPQHF. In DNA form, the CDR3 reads TGTGCCAGCAGAGCAGGGGGCAATCAGCCCCAGCATTTT.

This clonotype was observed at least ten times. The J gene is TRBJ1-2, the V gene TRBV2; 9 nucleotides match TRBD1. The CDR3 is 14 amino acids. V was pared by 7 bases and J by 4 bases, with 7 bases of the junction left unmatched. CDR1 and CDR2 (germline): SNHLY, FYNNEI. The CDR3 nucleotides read TGTGCCAGCAACCCGGGACAGGGACCCTATGGCTACACCTTC. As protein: CASNPGQGPYGYTF.

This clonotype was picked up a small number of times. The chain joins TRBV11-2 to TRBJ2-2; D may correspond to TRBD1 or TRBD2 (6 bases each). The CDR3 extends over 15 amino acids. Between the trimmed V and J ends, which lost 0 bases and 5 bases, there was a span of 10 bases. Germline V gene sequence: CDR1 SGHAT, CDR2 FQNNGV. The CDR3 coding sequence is TGTGCCAGCAGCTTAGAGAGGGGGAGGACCGGGGAGCTGTTTTTT. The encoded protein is CASSLERGRTGELFF.

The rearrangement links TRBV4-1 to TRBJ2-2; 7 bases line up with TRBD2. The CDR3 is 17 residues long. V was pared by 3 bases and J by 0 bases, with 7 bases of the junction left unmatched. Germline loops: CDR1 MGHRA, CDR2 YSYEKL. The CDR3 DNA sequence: TGCGCCAGCAGCCAGCGGACTAGTTTTTCGAACACCGGGGAGCTGTTTTTT. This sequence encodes CASSQRTSFSNTGELFF.

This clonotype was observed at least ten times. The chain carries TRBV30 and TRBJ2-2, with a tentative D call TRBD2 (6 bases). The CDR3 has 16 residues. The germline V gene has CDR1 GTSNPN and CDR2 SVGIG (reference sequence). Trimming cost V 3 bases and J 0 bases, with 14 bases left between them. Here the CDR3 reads CAWSRLRLANTGELFF. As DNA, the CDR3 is TGTGCCTGGAGCCGCCTTCGACTAGCGAACACCGGGGAGCTGTTTTTT. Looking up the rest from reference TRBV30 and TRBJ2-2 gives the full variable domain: SQTIHQWPATLVQPVGSPLSLECTVEGTSNPNLYWYRQAAGRGLQLLFYSVGIGQISSEVPQNLSASRPQDRQFILSSKKLLLSDSGFYLCAWSRLRLANTGELFFGEGSRLTVL.

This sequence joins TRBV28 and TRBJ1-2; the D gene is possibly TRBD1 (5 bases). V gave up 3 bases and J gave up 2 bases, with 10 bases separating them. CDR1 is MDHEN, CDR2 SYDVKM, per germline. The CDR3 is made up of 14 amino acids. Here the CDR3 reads CASSLWGPNYGYTF. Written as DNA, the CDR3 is TGTGCCAGCAGTTTGTGGGGCCCCAACTATGGCTACACCTTC.

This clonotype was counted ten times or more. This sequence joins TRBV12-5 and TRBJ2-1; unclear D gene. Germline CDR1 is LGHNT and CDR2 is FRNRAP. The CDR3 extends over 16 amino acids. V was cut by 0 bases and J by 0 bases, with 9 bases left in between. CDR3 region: CASGLVPYDSYNEQFF. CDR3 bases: TGTGCTAGTGGTTTGGTCCCGTACGACTCCTACAATGAGCAGTTCTTC.

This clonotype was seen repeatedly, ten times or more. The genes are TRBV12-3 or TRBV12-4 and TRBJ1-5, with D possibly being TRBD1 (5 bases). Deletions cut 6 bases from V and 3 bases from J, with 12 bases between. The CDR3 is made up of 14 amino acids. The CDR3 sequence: CASRDGTPNQPQHF. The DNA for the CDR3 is TGTGCCAGCAGGGATGGGACTCCCAATCAGCCCCAGCATTTT.

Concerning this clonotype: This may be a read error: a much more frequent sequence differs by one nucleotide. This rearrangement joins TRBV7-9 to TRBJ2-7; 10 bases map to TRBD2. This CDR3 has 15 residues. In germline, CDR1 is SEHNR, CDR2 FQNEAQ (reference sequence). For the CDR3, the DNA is TGTGCCAGCAACTTATCTAGCGGGAGCTCCTACGAGCAGTACTTC. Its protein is CASNLSSGSSYEQYF.